This TCR beta chain derives from a study of T cells in Graves' hyperthyroidism and ophthalmopathy (dated by TCRdb to between 2018 and 2021). Background for the entire study: Peripheral blood samples were taken at initial diagnosis, before any treatment was given. In addition, the study compared T-cell repertoires in thyroid tissue and in blood from a handful of Graves' hyperthyroidism patients. Following sampling, methimazole starting at 30 mg daily was given to hyperthyroidism patients, and high-dose intravenous methylprednisolone was given to ophthalmopathy patients. The roughly 100 discovery patients were randomly split 7:3 into training and test sets. TCR V-J signatures able to tell the groups apart were searched for in a discovery cohort of 100 patients, of whom roughly 42 had Graves' ophthalmopathy and about 60 had stable Graves' hyperthyroidism. Prospective prediction of ophthalmopathy was tested in an independent validation cohort consisting of 18 to 20 hyperthyroidism patients and some 17 patients who later progressed to ophthalmopathy. According to the paper, TCR Vbeta CDR3 sequencing was carried out on 135 peripheral blood samples, which came from some 41 ophthalmopathy, around 74 hyperthyroidism and roughly 17 progressor patients. Beyond this particular receptor, the publication reports: Sample size was not statistically predetermined, and blinding of investigators to group allocation was not performed. A model built on a 13 V-J signature distinguished ophthalmopathy from stable hyperthyroidism, reaching 85% to 90% sensitivity and approximately 81% specificity in cross-validation and 80%/75% in testing. In validation, the model predicted progression to ophthalmopathy a median of 6.5 months before onset, with about 64% sensitivity and around 76% specificity. Blood samples also contained most of the expanded thyroid clonotypes (frequency above 0.001), which suggests that blood repertoires may reflect thyroid immune responses.

There are 15 amino acids in the CDR3, from cysteine to phenylalanine inclusive. Only CDR3 DNA is held: 45 bases, read in frame from base 1. CDR1 and CDR2, per the germline V gene (reference sequence), are SGHKS and YYEKEE. V gives up 0 bases and J gives up 3 bases, and the segment between their germline ends measures 13 bases. This clonotype came up many times. The specificity of this receptor is unknown. Base-call qualities are not available, and no considerably larger clone is one nucleotide away. Stable Graves' hyperthyroidism was defined as the absence of progression to ophthalmopathy over 18 months of follow-up. Hyperthyroidism patients were newly diagnosed, had a disease duration of under 2 months, and were aged 18 to 65 years. Exclusion was applied to patients with uncontrolled infections, other autoimmune diseases, pregnancy or lactation. Diagnoses were based on clinical symptoms, serum thyroxine and TRAb, thyroid ultrasound and orbital computed tomography. PBMCs were separated from 10 ml of fresh peripheral blood using Ficoll-Paque density gradient centrifugation. Trizol reagent was used to extract total RNA, and RNA quality was then checked on an Agilent 2100 Bioanalyzer.

Amplification of TCR beta CDR3 regions was carried out from RNA transcripts. A first-round RT-PCR of the TCR CDR3 used the HTBI primer set with the Qiagen OneStep RT-PCR kit. Libraries were constructed in a second round of multiplex PCR, after which size selection and purification were performed. The libraries were sequenced on an Illumina HiSeq2000 using paired-end 100 bp reads. Regarding the original processing steps: SOAPnuke was used to process the raw data, with reads discarded if the reads contained adapters or uncalled bases, had a mean Phred below 15, or lacked an exact constant-primer or identifier match. COPE v1.2.5 was used to merge high-quality paired reads, and clonotypes were defined as unique nucleotide sequences. MiTCR v1.1 was used to align the clonotypes against IMGT TRBV, TRBD and TRBJ reference segments. The analysis was restricted to V-J combinations with a frequency above 0.0001, which together covered about 99% of the repertoires. The TCS score was defined as the ratio of F50 (clonal expansion) to E x V (chaos), calculated using BLOSUM62-based TCRdist between CDR3 peptides within each V-J. Welch's t-statistics and random forest reduced some 510 V-J features to around 14, which were used in a naive Bayes classifier (R e1071). TCRdb reprocessed the public reads (quality trimming at Q25 with fastp, clone calling with MiXCR) and kept in-frame beta chains. Every CDR3 protein is listed once, alongside the most common genes and DNA of its rows. It is TCRdb's table, rather than the study itself, that gives the V and J calls and clone size. The sample table lists some 720,000 distinct CDR3 sequences, about 17% of them with a count of one. The biggest ten clones account for over 7.5% of the sample.

This clonotype was sampled from a man younger than 35 with Graves' hyperthyroidism. The V and J genes are TRBV5-5 and TRBJ2-7; the D gene remains uncertain. Specimen: blood. The bases are TGTGCCAGCAGCTTGGCCGGTACAGAATTCTACGAGCAGTACTTC. It codes for CASSLAGTEFYEQYF. The CDR3 plus the reference TRBV5-5 and TRBJ2-7 genes for the other parts give the full variable domain: DAGVTQSPTHLIKTRGQQVTLRCSPISGHKSVSWYQQVLGQGPQFIFQYYEKEERGRGNFPDRFSARQFPNYSSELNVNALLLGDSALYLCASSLAGTEFYEQYFGPGTRLTVT.